Listed below are T cell receptor beta chains from one sample, sequenced in a study of CD8 T cells in ankylosing spondylitis. TCRdb re-called the 5' RACE reads with MiXCR, one entry per CDR3 protein. The table records 150,000 to 200,000 distinct CDR3 sequences, roughly 20% of them present only once. The sample comprised blood, either unsorted or a sorted T cell fraction (not recorded which). All receptors come from a male donor aged 5-30 years with ankylosing spondylitis or in good health (not recorded which). Both conserved end residues are part of each CDR3. Fields, in order: J gene, V gene, clone size, D gene, CDR3 DNA, CDR3 protein. A D gene is named only where the DNA matches it firmly. Clone size, where shown, is once, few, many, or a class for clones that have expanded.

j_call: TRBJ1-4; v_call: TRBV18; clone_size: many; d_call: TRBD1; cdr3_nt: TGTGCCAGCTCAAGCCGACAGGGGGCGGTCGAAAAACTGTTTTTT; cdr3_aa: CASSSRQGAVEKLFF
j_call: TRBJ2-1; v_call: TRBV30; clone_size: .; d_call: .; cdr3_nt: TGTGCCTGGGATTTAGATGATGAGCAGTTCTTC; cdr3_aa: CAWDLDDEQFF
j_call: TRBJ2-7; v_call: TRBV12-3/TRBV12-4; clone_size: many; d_call: .; cdr3_nt: TGTGCCAGCACCTTGAATGGGGGCGGTTCCTACGAGCAGTACTTC; cdr3_aa: CASTLNGGGSYEQYF
j_call: TRBJ2-1; v_call: TRBV12-3/TRBV12-4; clone_size: many; d_call: TRBD2; cdr3_nt: TGTGCCAGCAGTTTTAATTTGGGCGGGAGGGCCACCCACAATGAGCAGTTCTTC; cdr3_aa: CASSFNLGGRATHNEQFF
j_call: TRBJ1-2; v_call: TRBV12-3/TRBV12-4; clone_size: many; d_call: .; cdr3_nt: TGTGCCAGCAGTACCCGGGACATCGTCTATGGCTACACCTTC; cdr3_aa: CASSTRDIVYGYTF
j_call: TRBJ2-1; v_call: TRBV10-3; clone_size: many; d_call: TRBD1; cdr3_nt: TGTGCCATCAGTGAGACAGGGACAGGGGGAGGTGAGCAGTTCTTC; cdr3_aa: CAISETGTGGGEQFF
j_call: TRBJ2-6; v_call: TRBV29-1; clone_size: many; d_call: .; cdr3_nt: TGCAGCGTTGAAGACAGTCCGGGGCCCGGGGCCAACGTCCTGACTTTC; cdr3_aa: CSVEDSPGPGANVLTF
j_call: TRBJ2-3; v_call: TRBV20-1; clone_size: few; d_call: .; cdr3_nt: TGCAGTGCTAGTAGCAGGGTTATTGAGGATACGCAGTATTTT; cdr3_aa: CSASSRVIEDTQYF
j_call: TRBJ2-5; v_call: TRBV5-1; clone_size: many; d_call: .; cdr3_nt: TGCGCCAGCAGCCGTATGGGACGATCCGAAGAGACCCAGTACTTC; cdr3_aa: CASSRMGRSEETQYF
j_call: TRBJ2-1; v_call: TRBV29-1; clone_size: many; d_call: .; cdr3_nt: TGCAGCGTCCCCGGGACTTTCTCCTACAATGAGCAGTTCTTC; cdr3_aa: CSVPGTFSYNEQFF
j_call: TRBJ2-1; v_call: TRBV29-1; clone_size: .; d_call: TRBD2; cdr3_nt: TGCAGCGTTGTACGGGAGGGCTCCTACAATGAGCAGTTCTTC; cdr3_aa: CSVVREGSYNEQFF
j_call: TRBJ2-2; v_call: TRBV18; clone_size: .; d_call: TRBD2; cdr3_nt: TGTGCCAGCTCACCACAGACTAGCGGCACGACGTCCGGGGAGCTGTTTTTT; cdr3_aa: CASSPQTSGTTSGELFF
j_call: TRBJ2-1; v_call: TRBV19; clone_size: many; d_call: TRBD2; cdr3_nt: TGTGCCAGTAGTCCACTAGCGGGGGCAACCTACAATGAGCAGTTCTTC; cdr3_aa: CASSPLAGATYNEQFF
j_call: TRBJ2-7; v_call: TRBV12-3/TRBV12-4; clone_size: many; d_call: TRBD1; cdr3_nt: TGTGCCAGCAGTTCCTCGGGACAGGGTGTCTACGAGCAGTACTTC; cdr3_aa: CASSSSGQGVYEQYF
j_call: TRBJ2-6; v_call: TRBV6-2/TRBV6-3; clone_size: .; d_call: TRBD1; cdr3_nt: TGTGCCAGCAGTCGTCCCGGGACAGGCTCTGGGGCCAACGTCCTGACTTTC; cdr3_aa: CASSRPGTGSGANVLTF
j_call: TRBJ1-6; v_call: TRBV7-8; clone_size: many; d_call: TRBD1; cdr3_nt: TGTGCCAGCAGTCTTACAGGGGGTGCGGATTCACCCCTCCACTTT; cdr3_aa: CASSLTGGADSPLHF
j_call: TRBJ2-2; v_call: TRBV19; clone_size: .; d_call: .; cdr3_nt: TGTGCCAGTAGTAGTCGGGGCGGCACCGGGGAGCTGTTTTTT; cdr3_aa: CASSSRGGTGELFF
j_call: TRBJ2-5; v_call: TRBV7-9; clone_size: .; d_call: TRBD2; cdr3_nt: TGTGCCAGCATACGGGGAGGGCAAGAGACCCAGTACTTC; cdr3_aa: CASIRGGQETQYF
j_call: TRBJ2-1; v_call: TRBV20-1; clone_size: many; d_call: TRBD2; cdr3_nt: TGCAGTGCTAGGGGACTAGCGGGAGGCCCCCTTTCCCCCAATGAGCAGTTCTTC; cdr3_aa: CSARGLAGGPLSPNEQFF
j_call: TRBJ1-6; v_call: TRBV25-1; clone_size: many; d_call: .; cdr3_nt: TGTGCCAGCAGTCCAGGGGAGAACTCACCCCTCCACTTT; cdr3_aa: CASSPGENSPLHF
j_call: TRBJ1-5; v_call: TRBV20-1; clone_size: .; d_call: TRBD1; cdr3_nt: TGCAGTGCTAGAGCCACCAGGGGGTTGGTCAGCAATCAGCCCCAGCATTTT; cdr3_aa: CSARATRGLVSNQPQHF
j_call: TRBJ2-7; v_call: TRBV19; clone_size: many; d_call: TRBD1; cdr3_nt: TGTGCCAGCCGGGACAGGGGGTTTGGCGAGCAGTACTTC; cdr3_aa: CASRDRGFGEQYF
j_call: TRBJ2-7; v_call: TRBV27; clone_size: .; d_call: .; cdr3_nt: TGTGCCAGCAGTTTGGGCAAGGGGCGCGAGCAGTACTTC; cdr3_aa: CASSLGKGREQYF
j_call: TRBJ2-1; v_call: TRBV29-1; clone_size: .; d_call: TRBD2; cdr3_nt: TGCAGCGTTGATAGCGGGAGGGCCGGTACGGAGTTCTTC; cdr3_aa: CSVDSGRAGTEFF
j_call: TRBJ1-2; v_call: TRBV5-1; clone_size: many; d_call: TRBD1; cdr3_nt: TGCGCCAGCAGTGAGGGGGCAGGAGTCGGGTATGGCTACACCTTC; cdr3_aa: CASSEGAGVGYGYTF
j_call: TRBJ2-7; v_call: TRBV25-1; clone_size: many; d_call: .; cdr3_nt: TGTGCCAGCAGTGAAACAGGGTTGGGCGAGCAGTACTTC; cdr3_aa: CASSETGLGEQYF
j_call: TRBJ2-1; v_call: TRBV20-1; clone_size: many; d_call: TRBD2; cdr3_nt: TGCAGTGCTTACCCCCATGGAAGGACTAGCGGGAGATGGGATGAGCAGTTCTTC; cdr3_aa: CSAYPHGRTSGRWDEQFF
j_call: TRBJ2-2; v_call: TRBV18; clone_size: many; d_call: .; cdr3_nt: TGTGCCAGCTCACCTCCAATACCTGGACAGAGGGCCGGACTTGGGGAGCTGTTTTTT; cdr3_aa: CASSPPIPGQRAGLGELFF
j_call: TRBJ2-2; v_call: TRBV6-2/TRBV6-3; clone_size: many; d_call: TRBD2; cdr3_nt: TGTGCCAGCAGTACCCACCGGACTAGCGGGAGGCCCGGGGAGCTGTTTTTT; cdr3_aa: CASSTHRTSGRPGELFF
j_call: TRBJ2-1; v_call: TRBV6-5; clone_size: many; d_call: .; cdr3_nt: TGTGCCAGCACTTCCGGGCTTAGGCAGTTCTTC; cdr3_aa: CASTSGLRQFF
j_call: TRBJ1-2; v_call: TRBV12-3/TRBV12-4; clone_size: many; d_call: TRBD1; cdr3_nt: TGTGCCAGCAGCCCGGGACAGGGGGTAGGCTACACCTTC; cdr3_aa: CASSPGQGVGYTF
j_call: TRBJ2-5; v_call: TRBV5-1; clone_size: many; d_call: TRBD1; cdr3_nt: TGCGCCAGCAGCCCAGTCCGGGACAGGGGGTTTGGGACCCAGTACTTC; cdr3_aa: CASSPVRDRGFGTQYF
j_call: TRBJ2-5; v_call: TRBV18; clone_size: many; d_call: .; cdr3_nt: TGTGCCAGCTCACCAAACCAGGTCGGGAAAGAGACCCAGTACTTC; cdr3_aa: CASSPNQVGKETQYF
j_call: TRBJ2-5; v_call: TRBV24-1; clone_size: many; d_call: .; cdr3_nt: TGTGCCACCAGTGATGGAGGGGGAGAGACCCAGTACTTC; cdr3_aa: CATSDGGGETQYF
j_call: TRBJ2-5; v_call: TRBV6-2/TRBV6-3; clone_size: many; d_call: .; cdr3_nt: TGTGCCAGCAGTTACTCGATTAGTGTTCAACGAGCAAAGACCCAGTACTTC; cdr3_aa: CASSYSISVQRAKTQYF
j_call: TRBJ2-3; v_call: TRBV12-3/TRBV12-4; clone_size: many; d_call: .; cdr3_nt: TGTGCCAGCAGTTTCTTCGGGGAGGTCACAGATACGCAGTATTTT; cdr3_aa: CASSFFGEVTDTQYF
j_call: TRBJ2-1; v_call: TRBV12-3/TRBV12-4; clone_size: many; d_call: .; cdr3_nt: TGTGCCAGCGCTCTGCGGCCCCGAAACAATGAGCAGTTCTTC; cdr3_aa: CASALRPRNNEQFF
j_call: TRBJ2-3; v_call: TRBV12-3/TRBV12-4; clone_size: many; d_call: .; cdr3_nt: TGTGCCAGCAGTATGGGACCCGCAACAGATACGCAGTATTTT; cdr3_aa: CASSMGPATDTQYF
j_call: TRBJ2-3; v_call: TRBV11-3; clone_size: .; d_call: .; cdr3_nt: TGTGCCAGCAGCTTCTCCAGTTCCGATACGCAGTATTTT; cdr3_aa: CASSFSSSDTQYF
j_call: TRBJ2-1; v_call: TRBV7-2; clone_size: many; d_call: .; cdr3_nt: TGTGCCAGCAGCTTGGTTAATGAGTTTCCCCTTGACTCCTACAATGAGCAGTTCTTC; cdr3_aa: CASSLVNEFPLDSYNEQFF
j_call: TRBJ2-4; v_call: TRBV27; clone_size: many; d_call: .; cdr3_nt: TGTGCCAGCACCCCCAGAGGTGGGGGGCTGAACATTCAGTACTTC; cdr3_aa: CASTPRGGGLNIQYF
j_call: TRBJ2-7; v_call: TRBV27; clone_size: once; d_call: .; cdr3_nt: TGTGCCAGCAGTTTAGGGCGGAACTCCTACGAGCAGTACTTC; cdr3_aa: CASSLGRNSYEQYF
j_call: TRBJ2-1; v_call: TRBV4-1; clone_size: few; d_call: TRBD1; cdr3_nt: TGCGCCAGCAGAAAGGACAGGGTCAATGAGCAGTTCTTC; cdr3_aa: CASRKDRVNEQFF
j_call: TRBJ2-1; v_call: TRBV4-3; clone_size: few; d_call: .; cdr3_nt: TGCGCCAGCAGATATCACCGCGGTAGCTCCTACAATGAGCAGTTCTTC; cdr3_aa: CASRYHRGSSYNEQFF
j_call: TRBJ2-2; v_call: TRBV12-3/TRBV12-4; clone_size: many; d_call: TRBD1; cdr3_nt: TGTGCCAGCAGTCCGAGGGACAGGGGCACCGGGGAGCTGTTTTTT; cdr3_aa: CASSPRDRGTGELFF
j_call: TRBJ2-6; v_call: TRBV24-1; clone_size: many; d_call: TRBD1; cdr3_nt: TGTGCCACCAGTGATGCCATAACCCAGGGGGTGTACGGGGCCAACGTCCTGACTTTC; cdr3_aa: CATSDAITQGVYGANVLTF